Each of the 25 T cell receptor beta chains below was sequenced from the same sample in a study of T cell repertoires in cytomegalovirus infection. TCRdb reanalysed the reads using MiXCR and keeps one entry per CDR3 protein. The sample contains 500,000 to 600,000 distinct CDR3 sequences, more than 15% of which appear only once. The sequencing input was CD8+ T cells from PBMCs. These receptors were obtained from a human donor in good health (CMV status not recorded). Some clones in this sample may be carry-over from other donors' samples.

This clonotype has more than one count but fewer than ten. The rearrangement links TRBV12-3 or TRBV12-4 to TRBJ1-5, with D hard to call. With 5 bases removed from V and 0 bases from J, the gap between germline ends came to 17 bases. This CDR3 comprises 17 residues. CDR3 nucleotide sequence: TGTGCCAGCAGTCTTGAACCCGGAGTTTATAGCAATCAGCCCCAGCATTTT. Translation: CASSLEPGVYSNQPQHF.

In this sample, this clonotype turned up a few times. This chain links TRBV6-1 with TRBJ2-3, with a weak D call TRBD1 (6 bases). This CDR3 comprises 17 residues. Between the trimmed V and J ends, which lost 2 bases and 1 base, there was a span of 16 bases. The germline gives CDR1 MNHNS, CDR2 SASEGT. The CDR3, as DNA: TGTGCCAGCAGTGAACTGGGCAGGGGACGGGGCACAGATACGCAGTATTTT. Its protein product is CASSELGRGRGTDTQYF.

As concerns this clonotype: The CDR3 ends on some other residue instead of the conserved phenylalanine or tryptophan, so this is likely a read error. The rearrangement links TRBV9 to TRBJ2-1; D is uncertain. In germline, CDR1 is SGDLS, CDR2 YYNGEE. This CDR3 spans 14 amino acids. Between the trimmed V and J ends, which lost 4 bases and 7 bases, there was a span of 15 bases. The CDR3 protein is CASSPSDGLNEQFL. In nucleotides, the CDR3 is TGTGCCAGCAGCCCCTCGGACGGTTTGAATGAGCAGTTCTTA.

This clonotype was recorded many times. This chain's CDR3 is CASSLVVTVSYEQYF. DNA of the CDR3: TGTGCCAGCAGCTTAGTTGTAACTGTATCCTACGAGCAGTACTTC. The rearrangement joins TRBV11-2 to TRBJ2-7; D is undetermined. Germline V gene data show CDR1 as SGHAT and CDR2 as FQNNGV. The V end lost 1 base, the J end lost 1 base, and 11 bases lay between the germline ends. This CDR3 contains 15 residues. Drawing the rest from reference TRBV11-2 and TRBJ2-7, the complete variable domain is EAGVAQSPRYKIIEKRQSVAFWCNPISGHATLYWYQQILGQGPKLLIQFQNNGVVDDSQLPKDRFSAERLKGVDSTLKIQPAKLEDSAVYLCASSLVVTVSYEQYFGPGTRLTVT.

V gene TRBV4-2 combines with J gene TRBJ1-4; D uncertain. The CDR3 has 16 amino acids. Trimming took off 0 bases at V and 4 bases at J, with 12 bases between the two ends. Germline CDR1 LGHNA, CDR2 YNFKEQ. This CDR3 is CASSQELREFNEKLFF. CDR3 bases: TGTGCCAGCAGCCAAGAGTTGAGGGAGTTTAATGAAAAACTGTTTTTT.

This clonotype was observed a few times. CDR3 sequence: CASSARDRANVLTF. CDR3 coding DNA: TGTGCCAGCAGCGCCCGGGACCGGGCCAACGTCCTGACTTTC. The chain links TRBV9 to TRBJ2-6; TRBD1 or TRBD2 may be the D gene (5 bases each). The V and J ends lost 3 bases and 5 bases respectively, with 9 bases between them. There are 14 residues in the CDR3. In germline, CDR1 is SGDLS, CDR2 YYNGEE.

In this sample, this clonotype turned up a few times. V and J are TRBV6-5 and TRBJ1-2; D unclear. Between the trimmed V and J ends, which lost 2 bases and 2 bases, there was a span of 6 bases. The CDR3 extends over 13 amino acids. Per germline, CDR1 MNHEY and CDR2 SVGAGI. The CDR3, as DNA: TGTGCCAGCAGTTACAGACGAAACTATGGCTACACCTTC. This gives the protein CASSYRRNYGYTF.

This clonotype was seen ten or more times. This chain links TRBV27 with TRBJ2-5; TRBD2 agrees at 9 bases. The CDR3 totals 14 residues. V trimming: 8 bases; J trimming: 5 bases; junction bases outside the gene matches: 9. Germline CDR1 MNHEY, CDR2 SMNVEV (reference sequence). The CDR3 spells CASGGREGRETQYF. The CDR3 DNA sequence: TGTGCCAGCGGGGGGCGGGAGGGCCGGGAGACCCAGTACTTC.

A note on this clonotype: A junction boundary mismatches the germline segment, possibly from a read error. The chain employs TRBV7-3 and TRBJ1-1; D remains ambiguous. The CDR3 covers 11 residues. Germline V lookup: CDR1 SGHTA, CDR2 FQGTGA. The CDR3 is CATSLGVEAFF. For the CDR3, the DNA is TGTGCCACCAGCTTAGGAGTTGAAGCTTTCTTT.

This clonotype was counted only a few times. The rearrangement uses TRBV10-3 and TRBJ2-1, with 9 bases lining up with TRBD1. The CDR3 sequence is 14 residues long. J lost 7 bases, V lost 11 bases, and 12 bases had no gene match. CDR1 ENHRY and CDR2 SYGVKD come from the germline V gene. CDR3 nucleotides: TGTGCCTCGGACACCGGGACAGGGTTTAATGAGCAGTTCTTC. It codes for CASDTGTGFNEQFF.

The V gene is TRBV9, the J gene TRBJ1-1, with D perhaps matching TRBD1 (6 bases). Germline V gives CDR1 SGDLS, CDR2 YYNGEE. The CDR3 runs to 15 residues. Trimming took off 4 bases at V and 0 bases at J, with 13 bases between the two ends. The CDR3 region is CASSRGGNMNTEAFF. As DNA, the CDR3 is TGTGCCAGCAGCAGGGGGGGTAATATGAACACTGAAGCTTTCTTT.

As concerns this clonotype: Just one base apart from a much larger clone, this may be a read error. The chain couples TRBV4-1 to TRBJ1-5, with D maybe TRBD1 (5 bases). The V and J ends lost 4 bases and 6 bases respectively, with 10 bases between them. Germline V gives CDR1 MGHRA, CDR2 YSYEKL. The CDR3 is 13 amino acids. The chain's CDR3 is CASSPGDSQPQHF. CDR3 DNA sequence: TGCGCCAGCAGCCCAGGAGACAGTCAGCCCCAGCATTTT.

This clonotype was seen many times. The CDR3 sequence is CASSYRLAGGWEQFF. For the CDR3, the DNA is TGTGCCAGCAGTTACCGACTAGCGGGTGGCTGGGAGCAGTTCTTC. This chain connects TRBV12-3 or TRBV12-4 to TRBJ2-1; 10 bases align to TRBD2. V trimming: 4 bases; J trimming: 10 bases; junction bases outside the gene matches: 10. The length of the CDR3 is 15 residues.

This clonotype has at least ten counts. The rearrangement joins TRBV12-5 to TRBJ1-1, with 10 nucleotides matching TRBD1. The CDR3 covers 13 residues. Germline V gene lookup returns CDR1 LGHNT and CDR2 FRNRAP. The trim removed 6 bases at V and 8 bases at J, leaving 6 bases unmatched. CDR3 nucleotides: TGTGCTAGTGGACGGGACAGGGGATCGGAAGCTTTCTTT. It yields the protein CASGRDRGSEAFF.

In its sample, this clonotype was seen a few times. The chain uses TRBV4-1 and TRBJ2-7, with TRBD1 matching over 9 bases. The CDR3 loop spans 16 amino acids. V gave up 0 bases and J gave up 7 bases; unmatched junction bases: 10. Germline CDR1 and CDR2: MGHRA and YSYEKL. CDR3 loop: CASSQDRGQGEKEQYF. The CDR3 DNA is TGCGCCAGCAGCCAAGATAGGGGACAGGGAGAGAAAGAGCAGTACTTC.

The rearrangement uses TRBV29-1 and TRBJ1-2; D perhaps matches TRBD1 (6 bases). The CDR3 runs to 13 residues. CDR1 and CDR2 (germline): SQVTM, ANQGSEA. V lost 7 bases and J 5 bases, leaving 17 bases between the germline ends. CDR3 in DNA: TGCAGCGCCATAGGGGGATCCGAGTATGGCTACACCTTC. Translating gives CSAIGGSEYGYTF.

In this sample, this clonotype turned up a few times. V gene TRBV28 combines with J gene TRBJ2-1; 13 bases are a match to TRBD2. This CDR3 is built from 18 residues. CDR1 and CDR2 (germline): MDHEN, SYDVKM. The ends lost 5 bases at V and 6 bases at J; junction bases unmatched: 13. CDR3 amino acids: CASSHQERTSGSINEQFF. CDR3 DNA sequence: TGTGCCAGCAGTCACCAGGAGAGGACTAGCGGGAGTATCAATGAGCAGTTCTTC.

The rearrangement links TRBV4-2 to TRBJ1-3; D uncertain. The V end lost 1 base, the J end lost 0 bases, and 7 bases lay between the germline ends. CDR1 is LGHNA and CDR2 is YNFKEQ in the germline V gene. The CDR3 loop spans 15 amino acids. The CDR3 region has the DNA TGTGCCAGCAGCCAAGGTCTCACCTCTGGAAACACCATATATTTT. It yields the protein CASSQGLTSGNTIYF.

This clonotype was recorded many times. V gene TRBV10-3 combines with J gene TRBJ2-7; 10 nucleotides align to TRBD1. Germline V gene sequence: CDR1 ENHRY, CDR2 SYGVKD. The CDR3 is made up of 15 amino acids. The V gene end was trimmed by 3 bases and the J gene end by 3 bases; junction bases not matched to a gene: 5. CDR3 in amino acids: CAISDLTGGVYEQYF. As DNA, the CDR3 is TGTGCCATCAGTGATTTGACAGGGGGCGTCTACGAGCAGTACTTC.

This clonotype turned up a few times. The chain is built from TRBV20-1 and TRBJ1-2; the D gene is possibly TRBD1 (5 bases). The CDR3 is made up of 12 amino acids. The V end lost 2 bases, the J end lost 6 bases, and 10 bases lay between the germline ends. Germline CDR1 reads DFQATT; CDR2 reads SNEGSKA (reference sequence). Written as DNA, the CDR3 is TGCAGTGCTAGAAAGGGACCAAATGGCTACACCTTC. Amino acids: CSARKGPNGYTF.

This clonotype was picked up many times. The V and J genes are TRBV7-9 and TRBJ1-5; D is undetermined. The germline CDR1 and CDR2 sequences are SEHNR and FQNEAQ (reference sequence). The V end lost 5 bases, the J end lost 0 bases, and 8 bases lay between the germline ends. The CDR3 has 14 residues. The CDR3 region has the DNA TGTGCCAGCAGCGGCCCAGATAGCAATCAGCCCCAGCATTTT. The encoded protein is CASSGPDSNQPQHF.

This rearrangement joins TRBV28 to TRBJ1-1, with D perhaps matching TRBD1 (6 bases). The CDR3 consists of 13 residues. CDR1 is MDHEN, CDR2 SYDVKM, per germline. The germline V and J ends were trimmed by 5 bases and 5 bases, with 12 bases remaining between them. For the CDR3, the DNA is TGTGCCAGCAGTGCCTTAGGGGGGACTGAAGCTTTCTTT. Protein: CASSALGGTEAFF.

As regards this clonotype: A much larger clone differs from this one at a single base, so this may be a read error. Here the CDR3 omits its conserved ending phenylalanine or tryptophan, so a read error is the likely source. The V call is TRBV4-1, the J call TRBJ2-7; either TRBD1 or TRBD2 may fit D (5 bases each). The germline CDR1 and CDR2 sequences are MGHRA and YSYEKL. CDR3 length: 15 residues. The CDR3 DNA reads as TGTGCCAGCAGCCAAGATATAGGGACGTCCTACGAGCAGTACTTA. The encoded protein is CASSQDIGTSYEQYL.

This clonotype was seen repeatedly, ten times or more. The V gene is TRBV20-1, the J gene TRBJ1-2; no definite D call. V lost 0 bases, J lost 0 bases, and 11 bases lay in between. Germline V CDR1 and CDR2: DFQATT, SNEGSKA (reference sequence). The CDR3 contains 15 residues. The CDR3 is CSARDKGDSNYGYTF. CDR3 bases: TGCAGTGCTAGAGATAAGGGAGATTCTAACTATGGCTACACCTTC.

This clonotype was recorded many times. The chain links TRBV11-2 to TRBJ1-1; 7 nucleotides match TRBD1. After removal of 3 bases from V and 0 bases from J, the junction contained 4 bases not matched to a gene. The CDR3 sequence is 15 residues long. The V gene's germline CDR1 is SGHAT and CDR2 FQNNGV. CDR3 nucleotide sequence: TGTGCCAGCAGCTTGTGGGGACAGATGAACACTGAAGCTTTCTTT. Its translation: CASSLWGQMNTEAFF.